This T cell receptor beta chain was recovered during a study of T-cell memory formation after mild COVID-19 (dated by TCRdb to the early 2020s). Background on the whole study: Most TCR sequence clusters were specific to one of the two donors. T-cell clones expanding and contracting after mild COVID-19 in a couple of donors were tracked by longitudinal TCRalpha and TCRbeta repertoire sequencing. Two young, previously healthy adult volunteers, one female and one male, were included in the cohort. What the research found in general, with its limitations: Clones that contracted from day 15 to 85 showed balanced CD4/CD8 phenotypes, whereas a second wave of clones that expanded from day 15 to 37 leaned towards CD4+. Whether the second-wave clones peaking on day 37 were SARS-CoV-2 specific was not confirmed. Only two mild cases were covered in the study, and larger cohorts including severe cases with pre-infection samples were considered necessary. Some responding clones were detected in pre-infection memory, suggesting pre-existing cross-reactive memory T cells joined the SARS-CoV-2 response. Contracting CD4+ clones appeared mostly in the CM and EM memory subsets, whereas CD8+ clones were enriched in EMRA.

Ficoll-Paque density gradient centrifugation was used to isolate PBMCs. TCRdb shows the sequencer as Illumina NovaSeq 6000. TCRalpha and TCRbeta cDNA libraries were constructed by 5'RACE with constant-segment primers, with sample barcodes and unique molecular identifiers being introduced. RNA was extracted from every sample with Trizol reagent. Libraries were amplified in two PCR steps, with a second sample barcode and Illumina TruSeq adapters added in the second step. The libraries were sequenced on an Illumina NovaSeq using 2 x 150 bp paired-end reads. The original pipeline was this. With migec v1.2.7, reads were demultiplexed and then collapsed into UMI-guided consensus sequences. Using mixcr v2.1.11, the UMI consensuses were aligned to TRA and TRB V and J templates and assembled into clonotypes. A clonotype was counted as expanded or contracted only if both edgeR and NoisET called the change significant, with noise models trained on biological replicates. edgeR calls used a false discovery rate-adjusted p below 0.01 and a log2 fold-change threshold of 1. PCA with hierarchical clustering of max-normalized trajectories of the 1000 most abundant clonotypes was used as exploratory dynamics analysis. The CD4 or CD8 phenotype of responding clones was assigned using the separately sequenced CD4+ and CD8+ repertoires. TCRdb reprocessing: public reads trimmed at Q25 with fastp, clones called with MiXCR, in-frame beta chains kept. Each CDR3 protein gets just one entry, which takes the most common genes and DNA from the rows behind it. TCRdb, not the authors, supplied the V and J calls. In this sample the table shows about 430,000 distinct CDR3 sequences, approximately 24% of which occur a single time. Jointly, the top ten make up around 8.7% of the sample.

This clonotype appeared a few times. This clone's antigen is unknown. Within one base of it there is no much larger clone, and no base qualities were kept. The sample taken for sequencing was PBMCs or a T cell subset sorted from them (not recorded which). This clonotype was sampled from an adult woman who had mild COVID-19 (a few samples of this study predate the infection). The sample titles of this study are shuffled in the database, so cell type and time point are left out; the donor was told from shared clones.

The CDR3 protein sequence reads: CASSFLLAGVETQYF. The DNA sequence follows: TGCGCCAGCAGCTTCCTACTAGCGGGAGTGGAGACCCAGTACTTC. The chain was built from TRBV5-1 and TRBJ2-5, with 11 central nucleotides matching TRBD2. Looking up the germline V gene yields CDR1 SGHRS and CDR2 YFSETQ. Including the terminal cysteine and phenylalanine, the CDR3 comprises 15 residues. Just CDR3 DNA is preserved here, 45 bases in frame from base 1. V ends up 2 bases short and J 5 bases short, with an unmatched junction base count of 5. The reference TRBV5-1 and TRBJ2-5 proteins fill in what lies around the CDR3, so the full variable domain reads KAGVTQTPRYLIKTRGQQVTLSCSPISGHRSVSWYQQTPGQGLQFLFEYFSETQRNKGNFPGRFSGRQFSNSRSEMNVSTLELGDSALYLCASSFLLAGVETQYFGPGTRLLVL.